This T cell receptor beta chain came from a study of cytomegalovirus exposure and HLA in healthy donors. General study points: Using a false discovery rate of 0.05, a later analysis showed that 16,951 TCR beta sequences were associated with HLA alleles.

CDR1 KGHSH and CDR2 LQKENI come from the germline V gene. This CDR3 is built from 18 residues. Trimming removed 0 bases from V and 7 bases from J; junction bases left unmatched: 14. Regarding this clone: Its specificity is unknown.

60 Vbeta and 13 Jbeta primers were used in PCR. Here immunoSEQ multiplex PCR was the method, and the copy in TCRdb shows in-frame clones only, minus some. In the table there are about 170,000 clones, 81% of which are singletons. The sequencing sample was made of PBMCs. The clonotype was recovered from a woman aged 18-29 years in good health and CMV-seronegative. V gene TRBV18 combines with J gene TRBJ2-1; 8 bases are a match to TRBD2. CDR3 residues: CASSPPVGLREAVNEQFF. In DNA form, the CDR3 reads TGTGCCAGCTCACCACCGGTTGGTCTGCGGGAGGCGGTGAATGAGCAGTTCTTC.